This record looks at one TCR beta chain sequence and its context. The antigen remains undetermined. Profiling relied on immunoSEQ multiplex PCR, and the TCRdb table lists in-frame clones only, not all of them. The data show about 2.4 million clones, under 95% seen once. The sample belongs to a study of shared clonotypes between healthy human individuals. Study-level points and caveats: Among the subsets, naive ones generally showed larger estimated richness than memory ones.

The CDR3 is made up of 13 amino acids. Trimming removed 1 base from V and 6 bases from J, with 7 bases in between. Germline lookup yields CDR1 SGHAT and CDR2 FQDESV (reference sequence). Sequences were obtained from naive CD4+ T cells from PBMCs. As for subset: CD45RA+ positively selected. The receptor was isolated from a man between 18 and 35 years old in good health. Some clones in this sample may be carry-over from other donors' samples. The rearrangement uses TRBV11-1 and TRBJ2-1; no reliable D call. CDR3 sequence reads: CASSLGARNEQFF. CDR3 DNA: TGTGCCAGCAGCTTAGGTGCTCGCAATGAGCAGTTCTTC.